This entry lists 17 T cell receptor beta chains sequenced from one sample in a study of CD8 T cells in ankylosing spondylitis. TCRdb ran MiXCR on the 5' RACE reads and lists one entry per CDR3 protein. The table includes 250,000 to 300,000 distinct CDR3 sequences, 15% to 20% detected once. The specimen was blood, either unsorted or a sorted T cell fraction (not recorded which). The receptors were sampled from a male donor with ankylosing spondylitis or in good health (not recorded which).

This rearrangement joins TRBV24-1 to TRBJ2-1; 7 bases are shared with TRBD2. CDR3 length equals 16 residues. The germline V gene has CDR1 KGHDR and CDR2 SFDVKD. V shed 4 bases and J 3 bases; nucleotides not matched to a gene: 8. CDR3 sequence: CATSESGGTGYNEQFF. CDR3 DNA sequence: TGTGCCACCAGTGAGTCCGGGGGGACCGGCTACAATGAGCAGTTCTTC.

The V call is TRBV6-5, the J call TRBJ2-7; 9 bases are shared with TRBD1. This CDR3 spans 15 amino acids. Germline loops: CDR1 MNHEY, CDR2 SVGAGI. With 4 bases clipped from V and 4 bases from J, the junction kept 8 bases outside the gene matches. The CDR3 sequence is CASSWTGTGYYEQYF. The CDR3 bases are TGTGCCAGCAGTTGGACCGGGACAGGGTATTACGAGCAGTACTTC.

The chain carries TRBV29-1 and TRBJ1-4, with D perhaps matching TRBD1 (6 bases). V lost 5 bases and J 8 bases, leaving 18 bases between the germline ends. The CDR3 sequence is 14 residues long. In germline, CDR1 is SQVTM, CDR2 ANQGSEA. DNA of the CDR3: TGCAGCGTTAAGGTCCGGCAGGGGAACGAAAAACTGTTTTTT. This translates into CSVKVRQGNEKLFF.

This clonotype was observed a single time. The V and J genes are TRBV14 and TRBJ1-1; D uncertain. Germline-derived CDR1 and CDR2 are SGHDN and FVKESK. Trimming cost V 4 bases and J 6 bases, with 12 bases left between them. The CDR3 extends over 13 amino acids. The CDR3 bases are TGTGCCAGCAGCCCCCCTCCGGGAGCTGAAGCTTTCTTT. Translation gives CASSPPPGAEAFF. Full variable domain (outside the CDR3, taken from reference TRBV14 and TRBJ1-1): EAGVTQFPSHSVIEKGQTVTLRCDPISGHDNLYWYRRVMGKEIKFLLHFVKESKQDESGMPNNRFLAERTGGTYSTLKVQPAELEDSGVYFCASSPPPGAEAFFGQGTRLTVV.

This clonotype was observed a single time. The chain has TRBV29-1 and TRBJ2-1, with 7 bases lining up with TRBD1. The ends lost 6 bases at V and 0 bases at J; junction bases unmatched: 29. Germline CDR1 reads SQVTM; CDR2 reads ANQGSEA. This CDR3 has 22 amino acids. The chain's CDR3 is CSVLTAGGWFLSGADSYNEQFF. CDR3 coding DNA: TGCAGCGTACTGACGGCAGGGGGTTGGTTTTTATCTGGGGCGGACTCCTACAATGAGCAGTTCTTC.

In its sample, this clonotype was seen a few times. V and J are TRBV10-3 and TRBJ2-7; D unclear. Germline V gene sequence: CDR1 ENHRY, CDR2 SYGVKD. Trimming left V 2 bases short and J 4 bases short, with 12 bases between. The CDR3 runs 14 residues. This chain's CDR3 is CAISEGGGLYEQYF. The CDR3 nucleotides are TGTGCCATCAGTGAGGGCGGCGGCCTGTACGAGCAGTACTTC.

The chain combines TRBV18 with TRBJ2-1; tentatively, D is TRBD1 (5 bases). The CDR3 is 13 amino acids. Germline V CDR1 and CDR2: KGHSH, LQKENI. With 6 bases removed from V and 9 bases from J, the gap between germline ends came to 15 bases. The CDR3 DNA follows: TGTGCCAGCTCGCTTCCAGGGTCGGTTGAGCAGTTCTTC. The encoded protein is CASSLPGSVEQFF.

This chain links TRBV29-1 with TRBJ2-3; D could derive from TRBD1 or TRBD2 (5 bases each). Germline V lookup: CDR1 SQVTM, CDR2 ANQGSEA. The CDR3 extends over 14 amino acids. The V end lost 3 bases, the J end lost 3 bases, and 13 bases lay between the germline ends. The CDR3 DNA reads TGCAGCGTTGAGTGGGGGAGTGTTACAGATACGCAGTATTTT. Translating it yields CSVEWGSVTDTQYF.

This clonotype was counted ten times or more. CDR3: CASSWTGGGLGYTF. The CDR3 nucleotides are TGTGCCAGCAGTTGGACAGGGGGAGGGCTCGGCTACACCTTC. The chain is built from TRBV12-3 or TRBV12-4 and TRBJ1-2; 10 positions match TRBD1. Trimming at V came to 4 bases and at J to 8 bases, leaving 7 bases not matched to a gene. This CDR3 is built from 14 residues.

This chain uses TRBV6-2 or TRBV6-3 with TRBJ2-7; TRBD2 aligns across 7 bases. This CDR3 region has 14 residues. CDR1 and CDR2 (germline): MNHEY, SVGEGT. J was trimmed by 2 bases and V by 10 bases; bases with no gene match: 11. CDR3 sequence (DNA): TGTGCCACCAGCGGGACGATACACACCTACGAGCAGTACTTC. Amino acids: CATSGTIHTYEQYF.

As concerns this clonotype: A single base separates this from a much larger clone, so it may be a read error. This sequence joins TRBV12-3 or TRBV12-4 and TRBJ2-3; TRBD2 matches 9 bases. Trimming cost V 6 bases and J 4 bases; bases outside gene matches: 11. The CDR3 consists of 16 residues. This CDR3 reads CASSPYIAGAADTQYF. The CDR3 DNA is TGTGCCAGCAGCCCCTATATAGCGGGAGCCGCAGATACGCAGTATTTT.

CDR3 coding DNA: TGTGCCAGCAGCCCCAGAGGCCTAGCGGGAGGGGTAGCCAAAAACATTCAGTACTTC. Translated: CASSPRGLAGGVAKNIQYF. This chain uses TRBV4-2 with TRBJ2-4; 12 bases align to TRBD2. The V and J ends lost 4 bases and 0 bases, in that order; junction bases with no gene match: 10. The CDR3 covers 19 residues. Per germline, CDR1 LGHNA and CDR2 YNFKEQ.

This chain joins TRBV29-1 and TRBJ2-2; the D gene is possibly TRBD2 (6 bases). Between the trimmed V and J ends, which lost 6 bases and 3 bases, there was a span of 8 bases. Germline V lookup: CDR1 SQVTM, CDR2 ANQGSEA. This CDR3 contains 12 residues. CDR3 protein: CSVREDTGELFF. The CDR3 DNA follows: TGCAGCGTGAGGGAGGACACCGGGGAGCTGTTTTTT.

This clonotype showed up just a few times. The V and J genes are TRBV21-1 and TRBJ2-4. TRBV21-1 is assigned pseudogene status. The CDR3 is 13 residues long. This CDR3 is CASSPHPSGVQYF. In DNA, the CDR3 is TGTGCCAGCAGCCCACATCCTTCAGGCGTTCAGTACTTC.

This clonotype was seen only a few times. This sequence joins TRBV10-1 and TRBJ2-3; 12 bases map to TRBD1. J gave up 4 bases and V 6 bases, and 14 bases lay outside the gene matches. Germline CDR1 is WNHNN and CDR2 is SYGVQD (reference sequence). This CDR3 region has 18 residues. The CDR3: CASSDRDRGRPGSDTQYF. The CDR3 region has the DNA TGCGCCAGCAGCGACCGGGACAGGGGGCGCCCAGGCTCAGATACGCAGTATTTT.

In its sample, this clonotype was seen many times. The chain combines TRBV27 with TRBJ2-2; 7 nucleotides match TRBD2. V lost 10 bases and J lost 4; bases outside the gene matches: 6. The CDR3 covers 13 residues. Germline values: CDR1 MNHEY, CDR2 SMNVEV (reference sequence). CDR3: CATSAGFTGELFF. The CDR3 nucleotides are TGTGCCACCTCAGCGGGGTTCACCGGGGAGCTGTTTTTT.

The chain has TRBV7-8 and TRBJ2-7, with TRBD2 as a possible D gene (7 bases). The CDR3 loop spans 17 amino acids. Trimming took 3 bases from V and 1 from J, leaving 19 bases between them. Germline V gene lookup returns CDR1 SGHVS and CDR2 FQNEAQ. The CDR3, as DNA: TGTGCCAGCAGCTTGGGGACGGGGGGCCTTCCTTCCTACGAGCAGTACTTC. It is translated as CASSLGTGGLPSYEQYF.